The entry that follows covers one TCR beta chain sequence. How the authors handled the data: Amplification from reference gene primers served as the basis for estimated nucleated cell counts. Clones were sequenced by immunoSEQ multiplex PCR, and TCRdb holds only the in-frame ones, with some missing. V and J calls and clone size come straight from that table; D and trimming were deduced from the DNA. The sample shows 40,000 to 55,000 clones, approximately 80% of them seen only once. This entry is derived from a study of blood T cell repertoires in COVID-19. Study as a whole: Samples representing acute and convalescent COVID-19 were sourced from the United States, Italy and Spain. Sources were T cells, B-cell-depleted T cells, or PBMCs; the material itself was cDNA or gDNA.

The V end lost 0 bases, the J end lost 4 bases, and 8 bases lay between the germline ends. CDR1 and CDR2 (germline): LNHNV, YYDKDF (reference sequence). CDR3 length: 14 amino acids. The rearrangement links TRBV15 to TRBJ2-3; D might be TRBD1 (5 bases). Specimen: peripheral blood. The sequence came from a human donor in a cohort sampled during active COVID-19. The CDR3 region is CATSRDRGSDTQYF. CDR3 nucleotides: TGTGCCACCAGCAGAGATAGGGGATCAGATACGCAGTATTTT.